This T cell receptor (beta chain) was recovered during a study of cytomegalovirus exposure and HLA in healthy donors. Study-level points and caveats: Owing to their indistinguishability, certain V segments, notably TRBV6-2 and TRBV6-3, were excluded. Presence/absence analysis assumed near-uniform sequencing depth across donors. For TCR beta chains, V- and J-gene trimming was later linked to a missense DCLRE1C variant. A later analysis, which compared TCR beta chains of equal frequency, found the HLA-associated ones more clonally expanded.

This clone occurred once. Its target is not known. Primers for the PCR totalled 60 Vbeta and 13 Jbeta. TCRdb keeps only in-frame clones here, not all; method: immunoSEQ multiplex PCR. Of around 100,000 clones detected, approximately 80% appear once; the ten largest clones hold approximately 3.7%. Germline V gene data show CDR1 as WSHSY and CDR2 as SAAADI. V was clipped by 3 bases and J by 0 bases, with 9 bases between them. This CDR3 region has 15 residues. Input material: PBMCs. This chain links TRBV10-2 with TRBJ2-4; weak D call: TRBD2 (6 bases). This TCR was recovered from a female donor in good health and CMV-seropositive. Here the CDR3 DNA reads TGCGCCAGCAGTGACCCGGGACTAGCCAAAAACATTCAGTACTTC. Its protein is CASSDPGLAKNIQYF.